Below, one TCR beta chain is given with its context. Its target is not known. The V gene's germline CDR1 is LGHNA and CDR2 YSLEER. V was trimmed by 0 bases and J by 5 bases, leaving 12 bases between them. The CDR3 totals 15 residues. This sample was included in a study of cytotoxic CD8 clonotypes in ibrutinib-treated CLL. Overall study: Mean productive templates were around 260,000; mean productive rearrangements were roughly 94,000.

This table comes from immunoSEQ multiplex PCR, and its TCRdb copy is limited to in-frame clones, with some not included. The sample has approximately 84,000 clones; around 79% are singletons. General observations from the study: Timing of sampling differed between sustained-remission and progressing patients. Private clonotypes, not public ones, expanded at ibrutinib response.

Sample: PBMCs, taken after 12 months of ibrutinib treatment. J is TRBJ2-3 and V is TRBV4-3; possibly TRBD2 for D (6 bases). The clonotype originates from a human donor with chronic lymphocytic leukemia. CDR3 amino acids: CASSQDGGVVDTQYF. CDR3 coding DNA: TGCGCCAGCAGCCAAGATGGCGGGGTGGTAGATACGCAGTATTTT.